Sequencing of this TCR beta chain was carried out in a study of blood T cell repertoires in COVID-19. Turning to the study itself: Sites in the United States, Italy and Spain provided acute and convalescent COVID-19 samples. The cDNA or gDNA used as material had been derived from T cells, B-cell-depleted T cells, or PBMCs.

This clone turned up a few times. Trimming pared 5 bases from V and 0 bases from J, leaving 11 bases between. Germline V gene data show CDR1 as LNHDA and CDR2 as SQIVND (reference sequence). The CDR3 has 15 residues. Clones were read by immunoSEQ multiplex PCR, and TCRdb kept only the in-frame ones, dropping some. The sample contains over 300,000 clones, roughly 89% of which appear only once. The sample consisted of peripheral blood. The chain recombines TRBV19 with TRBJ1-5; D gene uncertain. The receptor was isolated from a man aged 18 to 35 with active or convalescent COVID-19. The CDR3 spells CASSLSSVSNQPQHF. The CDR3 bases are TGTGCCAGTAGTCTCAGCAGCGTTAGCAATCAGCCCCAGCATTTT. The full variable domain, rest sourced from reference TRBV19 and TRBJ1-5, is DGGITQSPKYLFRKEGQNVTLSCEQNLNHDAMYWYRQDPGQGLRLIYYSQIVNDFQKGDIAEGYSVSREKKESFPLTVTSAQKNPTAFYLCASSLSSVSNQPQHFGDGTRLSIL.